The 18 T cell receptor beta chains reported below all come from one sample, sequenced in a study of blood T cell repertoires in COVID-19. TCRdb keeps only in-frame clones here, not all; method: immunoSEQ multiplex PCR. This sample has around 700,000 clones, with just under 90% found just once. The sequenced sample consisted of peripheral blood. The source of these receptors is a young woman with acute or convalescent COVID-19.

The chain combines TRBV19 with TRBJ1-5; D ambiguous. Trimming left V 4 bases short and J 0 bases short, with 10 bases between. The germline CDR1 and CDR2 sequences are LNHDA and SQIVND (reference sequence). This CDR3 spans 15 amino acids. CDR3 nucleotide sequence: TGTGCCAGTAGTAGCCAGGATTATAGCAATCAGCCCCAGCATTTT. Protein: CASSSQDYSNQPQHF.

The genes are TRBV6-5 and TRBJ1-2; TRBD1 is a possible D gene (5 bases). The V end lost 2 bases, the J end lost 6 bases, and 16 bases lay between the germline ends. The CDR3 has 15 residues. From germline, CDR1 is MNHEY and CDR2 SVGAGI. CDR3 residues: CASSYRLDGANGYTF. Here the CDR3 DNA reads TGTGCCAGCAGTTACCGACTAGACGGGGCTAATGGCTACACCTTC.

V and J are TRBV29-1 and TRBJ2-7, with 9 positions matching TRBD2. The CDR3 runs to 14 residues. J gave up 2 bases and V 4 bases, and 6 bases lay outside the gene matches. Germline values: CDR1 SQVTM, CDR2 ANQGSEA. Written as DNA, the CDR3 is TGCAGCGTTGTTGAGGCTAGCGGGACCTACGAGCAGTACTTC. Translated, it gives CSVVEASGTYEQYF.

Worth noting for this clone: Within the sample, other DNA sequences also encode this same CDR3. This chain joins TRBV19 and TRBJ1-1; tentatively, D is TRBD1 (6 bases). The CDR3 consists of 13 residues. The germline V gene has CDR1 LNHDA and CDR2 SQIVND (reference sequence). Trimming shortened V by 6 bases and J by 2 bases, and 10 bases separated the two germline ends. The CDR3 DNA reads TGTGCCAGTAGCAGGACAGTTAACACTGAAGCTTTCTTT. It translates to CASSRTVNTEAFF. Using reference TRBV19 and TRBJ1-1 for the parts outside the CDR3, the full variable domain is DGGITQSPKYLFRKEGQNVTLSCEQNLNHDAMYWYRQDPGQGLRLIYYSQIVNDFQKGDIAEGYSVSREKKESFPLTVTSAQKNPTAFYLCASSRTVNTEAFFGQGTRLTVV.

The chain is built from TRBV23-1 and TRBJ1-2; 11 nucleotides align to TRBD1. TRBV23-1 is an ORF, with its function uncertain. V lost 9 bases to trimming and J lost 4 bases; unmatched junction nucleotides: 4. This CDR3 region has 13 residues. The CDR3 DNA sequence: TGCGCCAGAGGGGGGACAGGGGGCTATGGCTACACCTTC. It is translated as CARGGTGGYGYTF.

J is TRBJ1-5 and V is TRBV10-3, with D possibly TRBD1 on 5 matching bases. The ends were cut back, 2 bases at V and 3 bases at J, with 11 bases in the middle. This CDR3 spans 15 amino acids. The V gene's germline CDR1 is ENHRY and CDR2 SYGVKD. CDR3 nucleotides: TGTGCCATCAGTGAGGGGGCGAGGTACAATCAGCCCCAGCATTTT. It encodes CAISEGARYNQPQHF.

Comments on this clone: The sample has other DNA sequences that encode this CDR3 too. This chain uses TRBV29-1 with TRBJ1-1; D may be TRBD1 (5 bases). This CDR3 is built from 12 residues. Between the trimmed V and J ends, which lost 5 bases and 5 bases, there was a span of 12 bases. Per the germline V gene, CDR1 is SQVTM and CDR2 is ANQGSEA. This chain's CDR3 is CSVLQGGTEAFF. CDR3 nucleotides: TGCAGCGTTCTTCAGGGAGGGACTGAAGCTTTCTTT.

The rearrangement joins TRBV5-4 to TRBJ1-1; perhaps TRBD1 as D (5 bases). This CDR3 has 14 amino acids. Germline-derived CDR1 and CDR2 are SGHNT and YYREEE (reference sequence). Trimming removed 1 base at V and 1 base at J, with 8 bases between. Here the CDR3 reads CASSLRGGNTEAFF. In DNA form, the CDR3 reads TGTGCCAGCAGCTTGAGGGGCGGGAACACTGAAGCTTTCTTT.

V gene TRBV2 combines with J gene TRBJ2-7; 7 positions agree with TRBD1. The germline CDR1 and CDR2 sequences are SNHLY and FYNNEI. The CDR3 length is 13 residues. The junction had 3 bases not matched to a gene; V was cut back by 7 bases and J by 0 bases. CDR3 sequence (DNA): TGTGCCAGCAAAGGGACAGCCTCCTACGAGCAGTACTTC. Protein product: CASKGTASYEQYF.

This sequence joins TRBV9 and TRBJ2-2; 8 bases line up with TRBD2. In germline, CDR1 is SGDLS, CDR2 YYNGEE. V lost 0 bases and J lost 6; bases outside the gene matches: 7. The CDR3 length is 16 residues. The CDR3 loop reads CASSVGSGGRAGELFF. CDR3 nucleotides: TGTGCCAGCAGCGTAGGGAGCGGGGGACGGGCCGGGGAGCTGTTTTTT. Looking up the rest from reference TRBV9 and TRBJ2-2 gives the full variable domain: DSGVTQTPKHLITATGQRVTLRCSPRSGDLSVYWYQQSLDQGLQFLIQYYNGEERAKGNILERFSAQQFPDLHSELNLSSLELGDSALYFCASSVGSGGRAGELFFGEGSRLTVL.

This chain joins TRBV5-1 and TRBJ1-2, with no clear D. Trimming stripped 4 bases from V and 2 bases from J, with 12 bases between. Germline loops: CDR1 SGHRS, CDR2 YFSETQ. The CDR3 length is 14 residues. The CDR3 region is CASSLLQVNYGYTF. The CDR3 DNA is TGCGCCAGCAGCCTACTGCAGGTGAACTATGGCTACACCTTC.

The J gene is TRBJ2-3, the V gene TRBV6-2 or TRBV6-3; 9 nucleotides match TRBD1. CDR1 is MNHEY and CDR2 is SVGEGT in the germline V gene. The ends lost 3 bases at V and 5 bases at J; junction bases unmatched: 6. The CDR3 is 15 residues long. CDR3 sequence: CASSYGGTGQDTQYF. DNA of the CDR3: TGTGCCAGCAGTTATGGTGGGACAGGGCAAGATACGCAGTATTTT.

The genes are TRBV7-9 and TRBJ2-7; possibly TRBD2 for D (5 bases). Trimming left V 1 base short and J 5 bases short, with 9 bases between. Germline values: CDR1 SEHNR, CDR2 FQNEAQ (reference sequence). CDR3 length equals 13 residues. The CDR3 here is CASSLVGSNEQYF. CDR3 nucleotides: TGTGCCAGCAGCTTAGTTGGGAGCAACGAGCAGTACTTC.

The chain links TRBV30 to TRBJ1-3; 9 bases fit TRBD1. The V gene's germline CDR1 is GTSNPN and CDR2 SVGIG (reference sequence). CDR3 size: 16 residues. The J segment lost 0 bases and the V segment lost 2 bases, leaving 5 bases of the junction unmatched. Here the CDR3 reads CAWSPTGGYSGNTIYF. The CDR3 region has the DNA TGTGCCTGGAGTCCGACAGGGGGGTACTCTGGAAACACCATATATTTT.

CDR3 nucleotides: TGTGCCAGCAGCCCCTCAGTCAACACCGGGGAGCTGTTTTTT. Protein: CASSPSVNTGELFF. The chain employs TRBV7-7 and TRBJ2-2; D is ambiguous. V was cut by 5 bases and J by 2 bases, with 9 bases left in between. Germline assignment: CDR1 SSHAT and CDR2 FNYEAQ (reference sequence). This CDR3 contains 14 residues. The full variable domain, rest sourced from reference TRBV7-7 and TRBJ2-2, is GAGVSQSPRYKVTKRGQDVTLRCDPISSHATLYWYQQALGQGPEFLTYFNYEAQPDKSGLPSDRFSAERPEGSISTLTIQRTEQRDSAMYRCASSPSVNTGELFFGEGSRLTVL.

CDR3 residues: CASTIGQGAYGYTF. The CDR3 DNA reads TGTGCCAGCACTATAGGACAGGGAGCCTATGGCTACACCTTC. The chain couples TRBV6-6 to TRBJ1-2; 8 bases are a match to TRBD1. The CDR3 spans 14 residues. The germline V gene has CDR1 MNHNY and CDR2 SVGAGI (reference sequence). Germline trimming cut 7 bases from V and 4 bases from J; bases unmatched to any gene: 8.

This chain links TRBV19 with TRBJ2-7, with TRBD1 matching over 8 bases. CDR1 and CDR2 from the germline V gene are LNHDA and SQIVND (reference sequence). The CDR3 sequence is 14 residues long. V lost 5 bases and J lost 5; bases outside the gene matches: 8. DNA for the CDR3: TGTGCCAGTAGTTTCAAGGACAGGGCGGACGAGCAGTACTTC. Its protein is CASSFKDRADEQYF.

V gene TRBV7-8 combines with J gene TRBJ1-1, with no clear D. This CDR3 is 16 amino acids long. The ends were cut back, 1 base at V and 7 bases at J, with 19 bases in the middle. Per germline, CDR1 SGHVS and CDR2 FQNEAQ. CDR3 DNA: TGTGCCAGCAGCTTAGTCGGCAGAACCTCGGGTGATGAAGCTTTCTTT. Translation: CASSLVGRTSGDEAFF. Filled out from reference TRBV7-8 and TRBJ1-1, the complete variable domain reads GAGVSQSPRYKVAKRGQDVALRCDPISGHVSLFWYQQALGQGPEFLTYFQNEAQLDKSGLPSDRFFAERPEGSVSTLKIQRTQQEDSAVYLCASSLVGRTSGDEAFFGQGTRLTVV.